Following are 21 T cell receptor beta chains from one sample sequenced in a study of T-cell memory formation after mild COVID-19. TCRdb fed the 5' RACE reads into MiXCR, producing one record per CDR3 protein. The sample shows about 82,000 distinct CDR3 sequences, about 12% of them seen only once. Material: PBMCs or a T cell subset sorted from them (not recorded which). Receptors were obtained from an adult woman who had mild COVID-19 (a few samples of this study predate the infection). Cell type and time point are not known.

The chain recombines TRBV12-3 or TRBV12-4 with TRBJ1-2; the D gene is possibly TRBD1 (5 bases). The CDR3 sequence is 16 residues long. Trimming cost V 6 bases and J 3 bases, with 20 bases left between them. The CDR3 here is CASSPNELQAYYGYTF. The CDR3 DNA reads TGTGCCAGCAGCCCAAACGAGTTACAGGCCTACTATGGCTACACCTTC.

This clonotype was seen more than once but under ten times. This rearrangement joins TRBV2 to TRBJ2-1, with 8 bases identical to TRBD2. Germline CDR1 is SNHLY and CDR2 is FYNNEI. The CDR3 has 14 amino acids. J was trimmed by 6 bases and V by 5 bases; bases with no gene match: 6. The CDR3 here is CASSTGLDINEQFF. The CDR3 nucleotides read TGTGCCAGCAGTACGGGACTAGATATCAATGAGCAGTTCTTC.

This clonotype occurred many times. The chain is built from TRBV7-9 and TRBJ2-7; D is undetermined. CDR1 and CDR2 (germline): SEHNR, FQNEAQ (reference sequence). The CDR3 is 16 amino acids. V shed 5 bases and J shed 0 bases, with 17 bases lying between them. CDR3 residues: CASSPRPGSSSYEQYF. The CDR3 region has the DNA TGTGCCAGCAGCCCCCGCCCTGGTTCCAGCTCCTACGAGCAGTACTTC.

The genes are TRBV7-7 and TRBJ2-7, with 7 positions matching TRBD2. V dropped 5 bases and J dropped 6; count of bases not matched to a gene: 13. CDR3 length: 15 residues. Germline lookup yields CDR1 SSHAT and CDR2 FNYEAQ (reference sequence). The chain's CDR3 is CASSTGGRSPSEQYF. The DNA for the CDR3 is TGTGCCAGCAGCACGGGGGGACGGAGCCCTTCCGAGCAGTACTTC.

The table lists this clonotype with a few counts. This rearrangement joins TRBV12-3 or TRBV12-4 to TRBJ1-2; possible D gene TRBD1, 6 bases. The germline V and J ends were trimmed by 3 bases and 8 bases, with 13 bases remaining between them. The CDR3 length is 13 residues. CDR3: CASSFSGVEGYTF. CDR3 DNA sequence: TGTGCCAGCAGTTTTTCAGGGGTCGAAGGCTACACCTTC.

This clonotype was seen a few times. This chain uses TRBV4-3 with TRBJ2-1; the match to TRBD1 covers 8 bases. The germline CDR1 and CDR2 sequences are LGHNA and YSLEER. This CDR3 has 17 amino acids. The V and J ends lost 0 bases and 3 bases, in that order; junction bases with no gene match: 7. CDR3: CASSQDRAGGRYNEQFF. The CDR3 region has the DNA TGCGCCAGCAGCCAAGATAGGGCAGGGGGCCGCTACAATGAGCAGTTCTTC.

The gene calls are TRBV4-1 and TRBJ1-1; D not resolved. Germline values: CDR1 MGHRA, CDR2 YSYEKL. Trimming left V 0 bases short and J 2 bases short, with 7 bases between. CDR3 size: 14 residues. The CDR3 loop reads CASSQDLANTEAFF. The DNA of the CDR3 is TGCGCCAGCAGCCAAGATTTGGCCAACACTGAAGCTTTCTTT.

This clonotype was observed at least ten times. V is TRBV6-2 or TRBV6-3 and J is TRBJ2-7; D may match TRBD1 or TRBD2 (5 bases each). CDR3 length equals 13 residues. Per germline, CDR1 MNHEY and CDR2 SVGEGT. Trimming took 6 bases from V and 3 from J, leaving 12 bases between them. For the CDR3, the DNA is TGTGCCAGCAGGGACACAGGACTCTACGAGCAGTACTTC. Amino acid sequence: CASRDTGLYEQYF.

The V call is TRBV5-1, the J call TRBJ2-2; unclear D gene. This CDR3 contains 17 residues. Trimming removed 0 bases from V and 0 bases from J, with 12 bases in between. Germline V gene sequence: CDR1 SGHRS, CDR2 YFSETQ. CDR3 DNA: TGCGCCAGCAGCTTGGGCACAGAAAAACCGAACACCGGGGAGCTGTTTTTT. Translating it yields CASSLGTEKPNTGELFF.

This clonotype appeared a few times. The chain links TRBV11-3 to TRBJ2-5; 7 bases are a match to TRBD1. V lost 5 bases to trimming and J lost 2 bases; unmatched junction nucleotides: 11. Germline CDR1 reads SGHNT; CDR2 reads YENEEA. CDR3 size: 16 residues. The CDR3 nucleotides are TGTGCCAGCAGCCCCTTTGACAGGGAGAAACAAGAGACCCAGTACTTC. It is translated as CASSPFDREKQETQYF.

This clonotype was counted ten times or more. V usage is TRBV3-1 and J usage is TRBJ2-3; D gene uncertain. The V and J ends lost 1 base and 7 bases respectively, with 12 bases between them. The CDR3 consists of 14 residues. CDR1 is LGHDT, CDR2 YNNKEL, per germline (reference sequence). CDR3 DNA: TGTGCCAGCAGCCAAGCCGACATCTTGAATACGCAGTATTTT. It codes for CASSQADILNTQYF.

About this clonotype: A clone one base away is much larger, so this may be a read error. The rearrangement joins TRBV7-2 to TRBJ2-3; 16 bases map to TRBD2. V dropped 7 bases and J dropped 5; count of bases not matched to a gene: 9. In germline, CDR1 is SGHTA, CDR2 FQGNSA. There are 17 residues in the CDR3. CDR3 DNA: TGTGCCAGCATCCCGGGACTAGCGGGGGGGCGAAAAGATACGCAGTATTTT. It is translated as CASIPGLAGGRKDTQYF.

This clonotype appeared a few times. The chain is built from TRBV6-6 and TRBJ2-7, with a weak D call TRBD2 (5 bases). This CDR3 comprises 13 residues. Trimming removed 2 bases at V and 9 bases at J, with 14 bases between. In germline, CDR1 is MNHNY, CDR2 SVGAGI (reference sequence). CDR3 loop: CASSYPSSGRQYF. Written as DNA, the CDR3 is TGTGCCAGCAGTTACCCATCTTCGGGGAGGCAGTACTTC.

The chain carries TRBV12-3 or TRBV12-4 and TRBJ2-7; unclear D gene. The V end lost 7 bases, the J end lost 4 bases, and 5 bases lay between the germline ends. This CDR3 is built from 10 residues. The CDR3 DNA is TGTGCCAGCAACTTGTACGAGCAGTACTTC. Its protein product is CASNLYEQYF.

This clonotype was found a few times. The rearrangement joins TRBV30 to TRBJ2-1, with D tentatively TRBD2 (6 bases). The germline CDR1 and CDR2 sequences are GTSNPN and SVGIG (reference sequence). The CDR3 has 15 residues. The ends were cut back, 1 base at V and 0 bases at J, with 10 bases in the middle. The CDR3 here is CAWSGGLSSYNEQFF. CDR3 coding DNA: TGTGCCTGGAGTGGGGGACTTAGCTCCTACAATGAGCAGTTCTTC.

For the CDR3, the DNA is TGTGCCAGCAGAGCTACAGGGGGCGACACCGGGGAGCTGTTTTTT. Protein sequence: CASRATGGDTGELFF. The chain employs TRBV14 and TRBJ2-2; 9 nucleotides line up with TRBD1. Trimming removed 6 bases from V and 3 bases from J; junction bases left unmatched: 5. This CDR3 contains 15 residues. The germline CDR1 and CDR2 sequences are SGHDN and FVKESK.

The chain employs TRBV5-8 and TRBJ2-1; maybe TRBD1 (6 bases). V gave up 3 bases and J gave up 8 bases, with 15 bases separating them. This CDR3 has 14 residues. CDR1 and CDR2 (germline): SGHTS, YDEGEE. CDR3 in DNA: TGTGCCAGCAGCTCGCATCTAAGGGGGTATGAGCAGTTCTTC. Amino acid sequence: CASSSHLRGYEQFF.

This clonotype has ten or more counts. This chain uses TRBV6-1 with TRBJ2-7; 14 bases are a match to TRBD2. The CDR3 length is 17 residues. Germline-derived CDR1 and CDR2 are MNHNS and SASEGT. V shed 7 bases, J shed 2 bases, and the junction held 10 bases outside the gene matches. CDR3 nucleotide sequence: TGTGCCAGCACCCCCGGGACTAGCGGGGGTCTTACCTACGAGCAGTACTTC. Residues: CASTPGTSGGLTYEQYF.

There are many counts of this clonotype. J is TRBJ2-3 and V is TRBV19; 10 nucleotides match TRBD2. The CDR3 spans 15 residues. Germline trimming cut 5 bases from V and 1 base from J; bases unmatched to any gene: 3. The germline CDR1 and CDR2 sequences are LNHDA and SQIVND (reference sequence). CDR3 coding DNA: TGTGCCAGTAGTCCAGGACTAGCGGGCACAGATACGCAGTATTTT. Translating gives CASSPGLAGTDTQYF.

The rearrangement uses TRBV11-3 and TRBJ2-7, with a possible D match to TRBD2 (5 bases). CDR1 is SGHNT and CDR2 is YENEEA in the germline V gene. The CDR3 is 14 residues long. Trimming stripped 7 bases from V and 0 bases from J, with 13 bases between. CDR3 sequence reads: CASKDGVSSYEQYF. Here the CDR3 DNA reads TGTGCCAGCAAGGACGGGGTGAGCTCCTACGAGCAGTACTTC.

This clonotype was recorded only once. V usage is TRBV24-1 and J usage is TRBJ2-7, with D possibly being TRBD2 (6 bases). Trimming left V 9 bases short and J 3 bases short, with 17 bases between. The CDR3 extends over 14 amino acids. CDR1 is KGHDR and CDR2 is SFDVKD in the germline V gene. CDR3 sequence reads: CATLWRDSHYEQYF. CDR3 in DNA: TGTGCCACCCTCTGGCGGGACTCCCACTACGAGCAGTACTTC.